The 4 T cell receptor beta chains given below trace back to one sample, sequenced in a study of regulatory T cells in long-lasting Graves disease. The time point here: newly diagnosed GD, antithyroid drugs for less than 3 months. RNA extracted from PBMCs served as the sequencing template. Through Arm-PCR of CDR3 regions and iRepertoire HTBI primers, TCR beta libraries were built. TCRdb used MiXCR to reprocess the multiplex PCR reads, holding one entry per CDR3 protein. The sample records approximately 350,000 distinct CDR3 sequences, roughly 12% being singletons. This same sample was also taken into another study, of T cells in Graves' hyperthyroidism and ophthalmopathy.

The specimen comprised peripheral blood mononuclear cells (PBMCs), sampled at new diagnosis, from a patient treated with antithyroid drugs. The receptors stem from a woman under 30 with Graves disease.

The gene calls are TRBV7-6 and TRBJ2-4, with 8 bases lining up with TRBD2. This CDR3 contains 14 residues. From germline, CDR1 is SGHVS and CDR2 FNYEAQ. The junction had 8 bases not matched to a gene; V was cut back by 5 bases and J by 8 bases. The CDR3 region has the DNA TGTGCCAGCAGCGGCGGGACTAGATCGGACATTCAGTACTTC. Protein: CASSGGTRSDIQYF.

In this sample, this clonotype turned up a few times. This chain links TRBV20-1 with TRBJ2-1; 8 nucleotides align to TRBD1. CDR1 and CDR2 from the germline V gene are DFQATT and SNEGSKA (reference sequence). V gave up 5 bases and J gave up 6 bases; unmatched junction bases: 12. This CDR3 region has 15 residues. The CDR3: CSAPNAGTGSNEQFF. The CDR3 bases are TGCAGTGCTCCTAATGCCGGGACAGGTTCCAATGAGCAGTTCTTC.

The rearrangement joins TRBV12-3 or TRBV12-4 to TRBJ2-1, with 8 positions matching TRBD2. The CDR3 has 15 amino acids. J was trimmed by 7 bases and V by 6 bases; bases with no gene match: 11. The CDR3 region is CASSRGGGSSNEQFF. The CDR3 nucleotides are TGTGCCAGCAGCCGGGGGGGCGGGAGTAGTAATGAGCAGTTCTTC.

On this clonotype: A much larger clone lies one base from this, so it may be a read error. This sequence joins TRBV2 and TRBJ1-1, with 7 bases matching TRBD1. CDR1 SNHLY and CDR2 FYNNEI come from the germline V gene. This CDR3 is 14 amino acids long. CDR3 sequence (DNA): TGTGCCAGCAGCCGAGACAGGGCCAGCACTGAAGCTTCCTTT. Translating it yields CASSRDRASTEASF.